These 23 T cell receptor beta chains were sequenced from one sample in a study of blood T cell repertoires in COVID-19. Assay used: immunoSEQ multiplex PCR; TCRdb lists only in-frame clones, some missing. This sample carries about 21,000 clones, roughly 83% of them seen once, and the ten largest clones take roughly a fifth. The source material was peripheral blood. These receptors originate from a man aged 80 or over with active or convalescent COVID-19.

The CDR3 DNA is TGTGCCAGCAAGAGCGGGATGTGGGAGACCCAGTACTTC. This gives the protein CASKSGMWETQYF. The chain joins TRBV5-4 to TRBJ2-5; 7 nucleotides align to TRBD2. The V gene end was trimmed by 6 bases and the J gene end by 5 bases; junction bases not matched to a gene: 7. The germline gives CDR1 SGHNT, CDR2 YYREEE (reference sequence). The CDR3 covers 13 residues. Variable domain in full (rest from reference TRBV5-4 and TRBJ2-5): ETGVTQSPTHLIKTRGQQVTLRCSSQSGHNTVSWYQQALGQGPQFIFQYYREEENGRGNFPPRFSGLQFPNYSSELNVNALELDDSALYLCASKSGMWETQYFGPGTRLLVL.

V is TRBV18 and J is TRBJ2-1, with D perhaps TRBD1 (6 bases). Germline V gene lookup returns CDR1 KGHSH and CDR2 LQKENI. The CDR3 runs 12 residues. Deletions cut 2 bases from V and 15 bases from J, with 14 bases between. Written as DNA, the CDR3 is TGTGCCAGCTCACCAACCAACAGGGTGGCGTTCTTC. Amino acids: CASSPTNRVAFF.

The table lists this clone with a count of one. The V call is TRBV29-1, the J call TRBJ1-2; 10 bases match TRBD1. Germline assignment: CDR1 SQVTM and CDR2 ANQGSEA. This CDR3 is built from 15 residues. The V gene end was trimmed by 6 bases and the J gene end by 2 bases; junction bases not matched to a gene: 9. Here the CDR3 reads CSVGTRDRGNYGYTF. CDR3 nucleotides: TGCAGCGTGGGTACTAGGGACAGGGGCAACTATGGCTACACCTTC.

The chain has TRBV5-1 and TRBJ1-6; D is possibly TRBD1 (6 bases). Deletions cut 4 bases from V and 10 bases from J, with 21 bases between. The germline CDR1 and CDR2 sequences are SGHRS and YFSETQ. The length of the CDR3 is 16 residues. The CDR3 DNA reads TGCGCCAGCAGCCAGGAAAGTTGGGGGCTGGGGTCACCCCTCCACTTT. This gives the protein CASSQESWGLGSPLHF.

The genes are TRBV28 and TRBJ1-5, with D unresolved. CDR3 size: 15 residues. The germline V and J ends were trimmed by 8 bases and 7 bases, with 21 bases remaining between them. CDR1 is MDHEN and CDR2 is SYDVKM in the germline V gene. The CDR3 spells CASRWRRSSSQPQHF. In DNA, the CDR3 is TGTGCCAGCCGTTGGAGGAGGAGTTCATCCCAGCCCCAGCATTTT.

This clone has more than one count but fewer than ten. The J gene is TRBJ1-6, the V gene TRBV18; D is perhaps TRBD1 (5 bases). The CDR3 consists of 17 residues. Germline V gene data show CDR1 as KGHSH and CDR2 as LQKENI. V was trimmed by 3 bases and J by 0 bases, leaving 12 bases between them. As DNA, the CDR3 is TGTGCCAGCTCACCGACAGCACCGAGCTCCTATAATTCACCCCTCCACTTT. Protein: CASSPTAPSSYNSPLHF.

This chain joins TRBV4-2 and TRBJ1-6; no clear D. V was clipped by 8 bases and J by 6 bases, with 11 bases between them. The CDR3 extends over 13 amino acids. Germline V CDR1 and CDR2: LGHNA, YNFKEQ. Here the CDR3 DNA reads TGTGCCAGCCGAAGGGAGCCTAATTCACCCCTCCACTTT. Protein: CASRREPNSPLHF.

The chain joins TRBV5-5 to TRBJ1-6; TRBD1 might be the D (6 bases). Trimming stripped 0 bases from V and 3 bases from J, with 13 bases between. This CDR3 is 17 amino acids long. Per germline, CDR1 SGHKS and CDR2 YYEKEE (reference sequence). CDR3 bases: TGTGCCAGCAGCTTGGGGGGGGGCAGCAACTATAATTCACCCCTCCACTTT. Its translation is CASSLGGGSNYNSPLHF.

The chain joins TRBV5-6 to TRBJ2-7, with 7 bases fitting TRBD2. Germline trimming cut 3 bases from V and 7 bases from J; bases unmatched to any gene: 7. Germline loops: CDR1 SGHDT, CDR2 YYEEEE. CDR3 length equals 13 residues. The CDR3 coding sequence is TGTGCCAGCAGCTCTACCGGGACTAAGGAGCAGTACTTC. Encoded protein: CASSSTGTKEQYF.

This chain uses TRBV5-1 with TRBJ1-5, with 9 bases that match TRBD1. This CDR3 comprises 15 residues. Germline CDR1 and CDR2: SGHRS and YFSETQ. V dropped 2 bases and J dropped 6; count of bases not matched to a gene: 6. CDR3 sequence (DNA): TGCGCCAGCAGCTTAACAGGGGGCGCCCGTCAGCCCCAGCATTTT. Translation: CASSLTGGARQPQHF.

The chain joins TRBV3-1 (or the pseudogene TRBV3-2) to TRBJ1-1; 11 bases map to TRBD1. Unmatched junction bases numbered 16, after V lost 6 bases and J lost 7 bases. Germline CDR1 and CDR2: LGHDT and YNNKEL (reference sequence). The CDR3 has 17 amino acids. This CDR3 reads CASSRPGGQGVSGEAFF. In DNA, the CDR3 is TGTGCCAGCAGTCGCCCCGGGGGACAGGGGGTCTCGGGTGAAGCTTTCTTT.

This rearrangement joins TRBV24-1 to TRBJ2-3, with 12 bases that match TRBD1. The CDR3 is 19 amino acids. V gave up 5 bases and J gave up 0 bases; unmatched junction bases: 11. Germline assignment: CDR1 KGHDR and CDR2 SFDVKD. The CDR3 DNA sequence: TGTGCCACCAGTGGAGTACTGGGACAGGGGGCAGATAGCACAGATACGCAGTATTTT. It is translated as CATSGVLGQGADSTDTQYF.

By sample fraction, this clone is large (0.1 to 1%). The CDR3 reads CASSSPSAGGWTDTQYF. The CDR3 bases are TGTGCCAGCAGCTCCCCCTCTGCGGGAGGATGGACAGATACGCAGTATTTT. V usage is TRBV7-2 and J usage is TRBJ2-3; 8 nucleotides align to TRBD2. Trimming removed 4 bases from V and 3 bases from J; junction bases left unmatched: 12. The CDR3 is 17 amino acids. Per the germline V gene, CDR1 is SGHTA and CDR2 is FQGNSA.

The chain links TRBV4-1 to TRBJ1-5; 9 nucleotides line up with TRBD1. Germline CDR1 and CDR2: MGHRA and YSYEKL. The CDR3 loop spans 16 amino acids. The junction had 9 bases not matched to a gene; V was cut back by 3 bases and J by 6 bases. The CDR3 DNA sequence: TGCGCCAGCAGCCAGTACTGGACAGGGGAGGTTCAGCCCCAGCATTTT. It codes for CASSQYWTGEVQPQHF.

This rearrangement joins TRBV5-1 to TRBJ2-5, with D possibly matching TRBD2 (6 bases). This CDR3 contains 17 residues. Germline V gene lookup returns CDR1 SGHRS and CDR2 YFSETQ. V dropped 1 base and J dropped 2 bases, with 18 bases sitting between them. Here the CDR3 DNA reads TGCGCCAGCAGCTTGTCTTCATTGGGAGGTACTCAAGAGACCCAGTACTTC. Protein product: CASSLSSLGGTQETQYF.

This chain connects TRBV11-3 to TRBJ1-1; D gene uncertain. With 5 bases removed from V and 6 bases from J, the gap between germline ends came to 19 bases. The CDR3 is made up of 15 amino acids. Germline V gene lookup returns CDR1 SGHNT and CDR2 YENEEA. The CDR3 region has the DNA TGTGCCAGCAGCATATCCAGCGGGCTTAATGCTGAAGCTTTCTTT. It is translated as CASSISSGLNAEAFF.

On this clone itself: One junction end does not reproduce the germline sequence, and a read error may be involved. This chain uses TRBV7-8 with TRBJ1-4; no definite D call. Germline CDR1 and CDR2: SGHVS and FQNEAQ. CDR3 length equals 13 residues. CDR3 amino acids: CASTLGNGKKLFF. The CDR3 region has the DNA TGTGCCAGCACCTTAGGCAACGGGAAAAAACTGTTTTTT.

As to this clone: This specimen includes other DNA sequences encoding the same CDR3. The chain uses TRBV18 and TRBJ1-4; 7 bases line up with TRBD1. The germline gives CDR1 KGHSH, CDR2 LQKENI. The CDR3 is 15 amino acids. J gave up 6 bases and V 3 bases, and 7 bases lay outside the gene matches. The CDR3 bases are TGTGCCAGCTCACCTAGTTCCAGGGGGGATGAAAAACTGTTTTTT. This codes for CASSPSSRGDEKLFF.

The chain combines TRBV19 with TRBJ1-1, with TRBD1 matching 7 bases. Trimming took 6 bases from V and 3 from J; bases not matched to a gene: 4. Germline CDR1 and CDR2: LNHDA and SQIVND (reference sequence). This CDR3 has 13 amino acids. DNA of the CDR3: TGTGCCAGTAGCAGTACAGGGGACACTGAAGCTTTCTTT. This codes for CASSSTGDTEAFF. Full variable domain (missing parts from reference TRBV19 and TRBJ1-1): DGGITQSPKYLFRKEGQNVTLSCEQNLNHDAMYWYRQDPGQGLRLIYYSQIVNDFQKGDIAEGYSVSREKKESFPLTVTSAQKNPTAFYLCASSSTGDTEAFFGQGTRLTVV.

This sequence joins TRBV15 and TRBJ1-5, with 7 bases fitting TRBD1. CDR3 length: 14 residues. J lost 0 bases, V lost 8 bases, and 4 bases had no gene match. The V gene's germline CDR1 is LNHNV and CDR2 YYDKDF (reference sequence). This CDR3 is CATGTGVSNQPQHF. CDR3 bases: TGTGCCACCGGAACAGGGGTTAGCAATCAGCCCCAGCATTTT.

In nucleotides, the CDR3 is TGTGCCAGCAGTTGGGGGAGGGATAATGAAAAACTGTTTTTT. Encoded protein: CASSWGRDNEKLFF. This chain links TRBV7-2 with TRBJ1-4, with D possibly matching TRBD1 (5 bases). The ends were cut back, 6 bases at V and 4 bases at J, with 12 bases in the middle. The CDR3 runs to 14 residues. Germline V gives CDR1 SGHTA, CDR2 FQGNSA.

V and J are TRBV5-1 and TRBJ2-2; 12 nucleotides agree with TRBD2. The CDR3 consists of 14 residues. Trimming took 5 bases from V and 7 from J; bases not matched to a gene: 3. Germline V gene data show CDR1 as SGHRS and CDR2 as YFSETQ. The CDR3 DNA reads TGCGCCAGCAGTCCGGGACTAGCGGGCGGGGAGCTGTTTTTT. Amino acid sequence: CASSPGLAGGELFF.

This chain uses TRBV30 with TRBJ2-7; D possibly corresponds to TRBD1 (5 bases). Trimming removed 3 bases at V and 5 bases at J, with 14 bases between. CDR3 length equals 13 residues. Germline V gene data show CDR1 as GTSNPN and CDR2 as SVGIG (reference sequence). The CDR3 DNA reads TGTGCCTGGAGGGGTGGCAGGGCGGACGAGCAGTACTTC. This translates into CAWRGGRADEQYF.